These T cell receptor beta chains were read from a single sample in a study of blood T cell repertoires in COVID-19. The assay was immunoSEQ multiplex PCR, and TCRdb's table has in-frame clones only and misses some. The sample records approximately 490,000 clones, approximately 91% being singletons. The sequenced sample was PBMCs or T cells enriched from blood (not recorded which). These receptors all stem from a woman between 55 and 75 years old who had recovered from COVID-19. Each CDR3 is given with its conserved first and last residue. D genes are given only for firm matches. Some rows have no size entry. The others give once, few or many, or a class for an expanded clone.

>TRBJ1-5|NA|TRBV2|once
TGTGCCAGCAGTCATACCCCGACAGAGAGCAATCAGCCCCAGCATTTT
CASSHTPTESNQPQHF
>TRBJ2-7|NA|TRBV3-1/TRBV3-2|NA
TGTGCCAGCAGCCAAGAGGTCGCGGGAAGTTACGAGCAGTACTTC
CASSQEVAGSYEQYF
>TRBJ1-2|NA|TRBV5-1|NA
TGCGCCAGCAGCTTTGACACAACTAACTATGGCTACACCTTC
CASSFDTTNYGYTF
>TRBJ1-5|NA|TRBV24-1|NA
TGTGCCACCAGTGATCGGGGTGGAAGCAATCAGCCCCAGCATTTT
CATSDRGGSNQPQHF
>TRBJ1-2|NA|TRBV5-1|NA
TGCGCCAGCAGCTTGGAAGCCAACTATGGCTACACCTTC
CASSLEANYGYTF
>TRBJ2-5|NA|TRBV5-1|NA
TGCGCCAGCAGCTTGGTCCCAGACCAAGAGACCCAGTACTTC
CASSLVPDQETQYF
>TRBJ2-7|NA|TRBV2|NA
TGTGCCAGCAGTCTAGGCTACGAGCAGTACTTC
CASSLGYEQYF
>TRBJ2-3|NA|TRBV12-5|NA
TGTGCTAGTGGTTTGGTTCTACGGGGCACAGATACGCAGTATTTT
CASGLVLRGTDTQYF
>TRBJ2-5|TRBD2|TRBV10-3|NA
TGTGCCATCAGTGAGTCCCCCGGGGGGAAAGAGACCCAGTACTTC
CAISESPGGKETQYF
>TRBJ1-5|TRBD1|TRBV9|NA
TGTGCCAGCAGCGGGGACAGGGCGGGTCAGCCCCAGCATTTT
CASSGDRAGQPQHF
>TRBJ1-5|NA|TRBV6-5|few
TGTGCCAGCAGGCGGCAGCCCAATCAGCCCCAGCATTTT
CASRRQPNQPQHF
>TRBJ2-3|NA|TRBV6-6|few
TGTGCCAGCAGTTACTCAAGCCAGGGCAGAGCAGATACGCAGTATTTT
CASSYSSQGRADTQYF
>TRBJ2-3|TRBD1|TRBV18|NA
TGTGCCAGCTCACCGGGACAGGGCCCAACCACGCGCACAGATACGCAGTATTTT
CASSPGQGPTTRTDTQYF
>TRBJ2-2|NA|TRBV30|NA
TGTGCCTGGAGGGCGGGGACTCTGAACACCGGGGAGCTGTTTTTT
CAWRAGTLNTGELFF
>TRBJ2-6|TRBD1|TRBV5-6|NA
TGTGCCAGCAGCCGGCTGGGACAGAGCTCTGGGGCCAACGTCCTGACTTTC
CASSRLGQSSGANVLTF